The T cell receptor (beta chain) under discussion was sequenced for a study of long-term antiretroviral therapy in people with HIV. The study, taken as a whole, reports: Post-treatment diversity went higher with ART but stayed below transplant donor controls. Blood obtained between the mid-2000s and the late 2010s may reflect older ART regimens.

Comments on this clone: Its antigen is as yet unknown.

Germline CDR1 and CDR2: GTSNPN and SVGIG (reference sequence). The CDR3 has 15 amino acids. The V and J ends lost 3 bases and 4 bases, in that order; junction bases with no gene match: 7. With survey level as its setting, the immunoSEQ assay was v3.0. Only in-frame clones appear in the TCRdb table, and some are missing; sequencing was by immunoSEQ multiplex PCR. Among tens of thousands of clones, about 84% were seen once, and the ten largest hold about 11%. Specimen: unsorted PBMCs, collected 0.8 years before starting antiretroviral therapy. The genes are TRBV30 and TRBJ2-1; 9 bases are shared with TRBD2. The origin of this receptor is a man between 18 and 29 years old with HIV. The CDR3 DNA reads TGTGCCTGGAGCCCGGGACTAGCCGTTTACAATGAGCAGTTCTTC. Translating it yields CAWSPGLAVYNEQFF.